A single sample is the source of the 18 T cell receptor beta chains below, sequenced in a study of T cells in Graves' hyperthyroidism and ophthalmopathy. Researchers took RNA transcripts and amplified the TCR beta CDR3 regions from them. With the HTBI primer set, the TCR CDR3 went through a first round of RT-PCR. TCRdb recomputed calls from the multiplex PCR reads with MiXCR, one row per CDR3 protein. The sample lists around 450,000 distinct CDR3 sequences, approximately 13% occurring once. Sequencing used blood. These receptors were taken from a woman aged 18-29 years with Graves' hyperthyroidism.

This chain joins TRBV12-3 or TRBV12-4 and TRBJ1-2; TRBD1 matches 8 bases. V trimming: 1 base; J trimming: 8 bases; junction bases outside the gene matches: 3. The CDR3 consists of 13 residues. CDR3 region: CASSLGTGRGYTF. The CDR3 nucleotides read TGTGCCAGCAGTTTAGGGACAGGGCGGGGCTACACCTTC.

This clonotype was observed a handful of times. The chain links TRBV6-1 to TRBJ1-5; TRBD1 might be the D (5 bases). Germline V gene sequence: CDR1 MNHNS, CDR2 SASEGT. Trimming shortened V by 5 bases and J by 6 bases, and 20 bases separated the two germline ends. The CDR3 length is 16 residues. The CDR3 spells CASSSTPQGHPQPQHF. CDR3 in DNA: TGTGCCAGCAGTTCAACACCTCAGGGCCACCCTCAGCCCCAGCATTTT.

Concerning this clonotype: With a much larger clone just one base away, this may be a read error. J is TRBJ2-2 and V is TRBV30; D not resolved. The germline V and J ends were trimmed by 0 bases and 5 bases, with 1 base remaining between them. This CDR3 spans 11 amino acids. CDR1 is GTSNPN, CDR2 SVGIG, per germline (reference sequence). DNA for the CDR3: TGTGCCTGGAGTGTAACCGGGGAGCTGTTTTTT. Translated, it gives CAWSVTGELFF. The full variable domain, with the rest looked up from reference TRBV30 and TRBJ2-2, is SQTIHQWPATLVQPVGSPLSLECTVEGTSNPNLYWYRQAAGRGLQLLFYSVGIGQISSEVPQNLSASRPQDRQFILSSKKLLLSDSGFYLCAWSVTGELFFGEGSRLTVL.

This clonotype has a handful of counts. The chain carries TRBV5-4 and TRBJ2-6, with 7 positions matching TRBD1. The V and J ends lost 4 bases and 1 base, in that order; junction bases with no gene match: 5. Looked up from germline, CDR1 is SGHNT and CDR2 is YYREEE (reference sequence). This CDR3 has 16 amino acids. CDR3 bases: TGTGCCAGCAGCCGACAGGGACCGTCTGGGGCCAACGTCCTGACTTTC. Encoded protein: CASSRQGPSGANVLTF. The full variable domain, in which reference TRBV5-4 and TRBJ2-6 provide the parts outside the CDR3, is ETGVTQSPTHLIKTRGQQVTLRCSSQSGHNTVSWYQQALGQGPQFIFQYYREEENGRGNFPPRFSGLQFPNYSSELNVNALELDDSALYLCASSRQGPSGANVLTFGAGSRLTVL.

V usage is TRBV20-1 and J usage is TRBJ1-4; unclear D gene. Germline CDR1 is DFQATT and CDR2 is SNEGSKA (reference sequence). The V gene lost 1 base and the J gene lost 8 bases, with 8 bases spanning the gap. This CDR3 is 12 amino acids long. The CDR3 DNA follows: TGCAGTGCTAGAGCTGGGCGGGAAAAACTGTTTTTT. It specifies CSARAGREKLFF.

This clonotype has a count of ten or more. The genes are TRBV5-1 and TRBJ2-1; possible D gene TRBD2, 6 bases. V lost 5 bases, J lost 10 bases, and 16 bases lay in between. This CDR3 is built from 13 residues. Germline values: CDR1 SGHRS, CDR2 YFSETQ. CDR3 protein: CASRVRLEGEQFF. DNA for the CDR3: TGCGCCAGCAGAGTAAGACTAGAGGGGGAGCAGTTCTTC.

About this clonotype: With a much larger clone just one base away, this may be a read error. This chain links TRBV11-2 with TRBJ2-3, with 10 bases identical to TRBD1. The CDR3 is made up of 16 amino acids. The V gene's germline CDR1 is SGHAT and CDR2 FQNNGV. J lost 7 bases, V lost 5 bases, and 12 bases had no gene match. CDR3: CASSPAWGQGPHTQYF. CDR3 nucleotide sequence: TGTGCCAGCAGCCCGGCGTGGGGACAGGGGCCACATACGCAGTATTTT.

This clonotype was seen many times. The V and J genes are TRBV12-3 or TRBV12-4 and TRBJ2-3; TRBD2 agrees at 12 bases. CDR3 size: 17 residues. V dropped 5 bases and J dropped 2; count of bases not matched to a gene: 8. For the CDR3, the DNA is TGTGCCAGCAGTCTACTAGCGGGAGGACAAAACACAGATACGCAGTATTTT. Translating it yields CASSLLAGGQNTDTQYF.

This clonotype showed up many times. The genes are TRBV7-3 and TRBJ2-7, with D perhaps TRBD1 or TRBD2 (5 bases each). Trimming removed 2 bases from V and 3 bases from J, with 17 bases in between. The CDR3 contains 16 residues. Per the germline V gene, CDR1 is SGHTA and CDR2 is FQGTGA. The CDR3 sequence: CASSLARGRSLYEQYF. The CDR3 coding sequence is TGTGCCAGCAGCTTAGCCCGGGGCAGAAGTCTCTACGAGCAGTACTTC.

This clonotype was counted only a few times. J is TRBJ1-1 and V is TRBV2; no reliable D call. The germline gives CDR1 SNHLY, CDR2 FYNNEI. V was clipped by 3 bases and J by 1 base, with 6 bases between them. The CDR3 contains 13 residues. The CDR3 is CASSDFGNTEAFF. The DNA for the CDR3 is TGTGCCAGCAGTGATTTTGGGAACACTGAAGCTTTCTTT.

This clonotype was counted ten times or more. The chain carries TRBV2 and TRBJ2-1; D may be TRBD2 (5 bases). Germline V lookup: CDR1 SNHLY, CDR2 FYNNEI. The CDR3 is made up of 14 amino acids. Trimming cost V 3 bases and J 9 bases, with 15 bases left between them. The CDR3 here is CASSDELVRGEQFF. DNA of the CDR3: TGTGCCAGCAGTGATGAGTTGGTTCGGGGTGAGCAGTTCTTC.

This clonotype was seen more than once but under ten times. The chain recombines TRBV9 with TRBJ2-1; D is uncertain. CDR3 size: 16 residues. Per germline, CDR1 SGDLS and CDR2 YYNGEE. V lost 0 bases and J lost 0, with 10 bases in between. The CDR3 is CASSVEVLSSYNEQFF. The CDR3 nucleotides read TGTGCCAGCAGCGTAGAAGTGCTGAGCTCCTACAATGAGCAGTTCTTC.

This clonotype occurred a few times. The V gene is TRBV27, the J gene TRBJ2-7; D perhaps matches TRBD2 (5 bases). Germline CDR1 reads MNHEY; CDR2 reads SMNVEV (reference sequence). V was clipped by 0 bases and J by 2 bases, with 17 bases between them. This CDR3 contains 17 residues. The CDR3 is CASSLSVPGMGAYEQYF. The CDR3 nucleotides are TGTGCCAGCAGTTTATCGGTTCCGGGGATGGGAGCCTACGAGCAGTACTTC.

The table lists this clonotype with a few counts. This chain connects TRBV12-3 or TRBV12-4 to TRBJ2-1; possible D gene TRBD2, 6 bases. V was cut by 3 bases and J by 9 bases, with 21 bases left in between. This CDR3 is 16 amino acids long. The CDR3 sequence: CASSFSRAARGGEQFF. The CDR3 region has the DNA TGTGCCAGCAGTTTTAGTCGGGCGGCGCGGGGTGGTGAGCAGTTCTTC.

There are a few counts of this clonotype. V is TRBV5-4 and J is TRBJ2-7; possible D gene TRBD2, 5 bases. CDR1 is SGHNT, CDR2 YYREEE, per germline (reference sequence). CDR3 length: 15 residues. The V end was cut by 0 bases, the J end by 0 bases, with 10 bases between. For the CDR3, the DNA is TGTGCCAGCAGCTTGGGGACGGGGAACTCCTACGAGCAGTACTTC. Protein product: CASSLGTGNSYEQYF.

This clonotype was seen ten or more times. This chain connects TRBV19 to TRBJ1-1, with a possible D match to TRBD1 (6 bases). The CDR3 length is 14 residues. Trimming cost V 3 bases and J 11 bases, with 19 bases left between them. The germline V gene encodes CDR1 LNHDA and CDR2 SQIVND (reference sequence). The CDR3 DNA is TGTGCCAGTAGTATCTTACAGGGAACGCCACTCGCTTTCTTT. Amino acids: CASSILQGTPLAFF.

This clonotype was observed many times. V gene TRBV12-3 or TRBV12-4 combines with J gene TRBJ1-1; D not certain. The CDR3 extends over 14 amino acids. V was cut by 3 bases and J by 5 bases, with 13 bases left in between. CDR3 residues: CASSLTGRVTEAFF. In DNA form, the CDR3 reads TGTGCCAGCAGTTTGACGGGAAGGGTGACTGAAGCTTTCTTT.

This clonotype appeared many times. The chain links TRBV3-1 to TRBJ1-2; 8 bases align to TRBD1. Germline V lookup: CDR1 LGHDT, CDR2 YNNKEL (reference sequence). With 5 bases clipped from V and 0 bases from J, the junction kept 5 bases outside the gene matches. The CDR3 has 15 amino acids. The CDR3 loop reads CASSYRGATNYGYTF. The CDR3 DNA sequence: TGTGCCAGCAGCTACAGGGGGGCAACTAACTATGGCTACACCTTC.